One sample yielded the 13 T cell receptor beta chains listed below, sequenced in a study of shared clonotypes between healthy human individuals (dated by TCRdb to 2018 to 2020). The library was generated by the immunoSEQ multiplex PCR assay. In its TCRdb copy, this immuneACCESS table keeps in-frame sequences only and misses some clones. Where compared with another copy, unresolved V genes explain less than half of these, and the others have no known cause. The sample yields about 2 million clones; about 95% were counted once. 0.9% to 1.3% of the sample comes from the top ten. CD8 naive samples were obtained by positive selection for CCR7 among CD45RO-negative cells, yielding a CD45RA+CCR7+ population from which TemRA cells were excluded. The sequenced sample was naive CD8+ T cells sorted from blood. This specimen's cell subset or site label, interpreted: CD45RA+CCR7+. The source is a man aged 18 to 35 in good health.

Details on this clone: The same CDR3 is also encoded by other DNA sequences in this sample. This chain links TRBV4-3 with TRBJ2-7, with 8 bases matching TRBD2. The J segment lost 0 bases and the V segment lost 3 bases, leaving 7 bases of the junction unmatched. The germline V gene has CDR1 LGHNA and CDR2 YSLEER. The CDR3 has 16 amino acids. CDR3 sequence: CASSQDTSGSSYEQYF. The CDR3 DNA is TGCGCCAGCAGCCAGGACACTAGCGGAAGCTCCTACGAGCAGTACTTC.

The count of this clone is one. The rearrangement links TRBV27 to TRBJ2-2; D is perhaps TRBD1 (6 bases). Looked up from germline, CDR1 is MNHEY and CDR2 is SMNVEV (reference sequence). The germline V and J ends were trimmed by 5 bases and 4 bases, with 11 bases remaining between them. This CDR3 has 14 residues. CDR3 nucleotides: TGTGCCAGCAGTGCGGCAGGGGCCACCGGGGAGCTGTTTTTT. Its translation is CASSAAGATGELFF.

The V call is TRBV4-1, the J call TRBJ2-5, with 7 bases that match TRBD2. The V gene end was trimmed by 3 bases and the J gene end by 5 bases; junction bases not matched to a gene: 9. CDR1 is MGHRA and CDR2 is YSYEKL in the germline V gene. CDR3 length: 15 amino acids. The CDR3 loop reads CASSQATSGGETQYF. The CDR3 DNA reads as TGCGCCAGCAGCCAGGCTACTTCCGGGGGGGAGACCCAGTACTTC.

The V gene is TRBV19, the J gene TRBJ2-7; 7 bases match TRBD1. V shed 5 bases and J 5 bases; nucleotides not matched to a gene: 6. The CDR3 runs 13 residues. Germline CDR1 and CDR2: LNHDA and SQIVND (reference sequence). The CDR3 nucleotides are TGTGCCAGTAGTTCGACAGGGTACGACGAGCAGTACTTC. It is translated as CASSSTGYDEQYF.

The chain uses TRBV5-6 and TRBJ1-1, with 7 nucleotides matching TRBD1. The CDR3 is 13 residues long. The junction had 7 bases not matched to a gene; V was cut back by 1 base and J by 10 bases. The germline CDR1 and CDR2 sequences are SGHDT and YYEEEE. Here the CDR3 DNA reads TGTGCCAGCAGCTTGTCCCAGGGGGGTCTAGCTTTCTTT. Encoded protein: CASSLSQGGLAFF.

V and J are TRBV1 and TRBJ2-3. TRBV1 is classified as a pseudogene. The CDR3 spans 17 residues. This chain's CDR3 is CTSSHADRSKRTDTQYF. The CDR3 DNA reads TGCACCAGCAGCCACGCGGACCGGTCAAAAAGAACAGATACGCAGTATTTT.

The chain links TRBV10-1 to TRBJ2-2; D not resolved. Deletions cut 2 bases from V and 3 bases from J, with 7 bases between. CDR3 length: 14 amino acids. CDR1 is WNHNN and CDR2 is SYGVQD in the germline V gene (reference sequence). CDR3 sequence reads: CASSERADTGELFF. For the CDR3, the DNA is TGCGCCAGCAGTGAGAGGGCGGACACCGGGGAGCTGTTTTTT.

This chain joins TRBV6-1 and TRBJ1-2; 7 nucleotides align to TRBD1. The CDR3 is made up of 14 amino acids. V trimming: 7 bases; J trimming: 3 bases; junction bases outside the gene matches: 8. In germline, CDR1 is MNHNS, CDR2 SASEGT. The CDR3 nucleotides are TGTGCCAGCACCCCGAGGGACAGATACTATGGCTACACCTTC. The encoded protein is CASTPRDRYYGYTF.

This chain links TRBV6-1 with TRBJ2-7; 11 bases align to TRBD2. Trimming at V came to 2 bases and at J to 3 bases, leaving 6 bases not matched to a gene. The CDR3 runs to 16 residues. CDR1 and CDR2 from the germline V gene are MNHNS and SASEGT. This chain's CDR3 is CASSESSGGMLYEQYF. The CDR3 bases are TGTGCCAGCAGTGAATCTAGCGGGGGGATGCTCTACGAGCAGTACTTC.

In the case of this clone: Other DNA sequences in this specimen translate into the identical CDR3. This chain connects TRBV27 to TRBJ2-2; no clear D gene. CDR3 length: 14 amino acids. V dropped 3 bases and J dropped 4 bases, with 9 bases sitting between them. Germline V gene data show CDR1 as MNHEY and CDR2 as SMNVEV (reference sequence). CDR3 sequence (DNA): TGTGCCAGCAGTTTGGGCACCGGCACCGGGGAGCTGTTTTTT. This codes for CASSLGTGTGELFF.

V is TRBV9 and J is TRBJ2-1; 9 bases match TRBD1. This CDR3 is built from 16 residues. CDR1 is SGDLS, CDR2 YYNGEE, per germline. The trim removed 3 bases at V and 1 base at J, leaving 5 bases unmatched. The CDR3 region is CASSDYRGRSYNEQFF. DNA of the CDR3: TGTGCCAGCAGCGACTACAGGGGGCGGTCCTACAATGAGCAGTTCTTC.

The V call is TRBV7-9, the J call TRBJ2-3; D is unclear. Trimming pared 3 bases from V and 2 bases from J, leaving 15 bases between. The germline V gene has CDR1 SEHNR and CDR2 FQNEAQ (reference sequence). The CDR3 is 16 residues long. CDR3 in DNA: TGTGCCAGCAGCTTGGGCTCCGAAGGTCCCACAGATACGCAGTATTTT. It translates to CASSLGSEGPTDTQYF.

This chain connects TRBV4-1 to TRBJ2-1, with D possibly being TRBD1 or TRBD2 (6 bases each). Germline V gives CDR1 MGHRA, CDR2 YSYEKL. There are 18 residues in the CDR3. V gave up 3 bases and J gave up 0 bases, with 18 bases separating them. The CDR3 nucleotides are TGCGCCAGCAGCCAGAGAACCCCCCGGGGGCCCTCCTACAATGAGCAGTTCTTC. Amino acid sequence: CASSQRTPRGPSYNEQFF.